This T cell receptor beta chain was found in a study of cytomegalovirus exposure and HLA in healthy donors. Study-wide context: Of 398 genotyped donors, roughly 86% clustered with self-reported Caucasian donors.

A remark on this clone: The target antigen is unknown.

Germline CDR1 reads MGHRA; CDR2 reads YSYEKL. V lost 6 bases to trimming and J lost 2 bases; unmatched junction nucleotides: 8. The CDR3 consists of 15 residues. Study findings and constraints: Listed as cytomegalovirus-associated were about 160 TCR beta chains.

A multiplex PCR was run with 60 Vbeta primers and 13 Jbeta primers. Data came from immunoSEQ multiplex PCR; TCRdb stores just in-frame clones and leaves some out. The sample yields about 120,000 clones, roughly 80% seen once. This receptor was obtained from a female donor in good health and CMV-seronegative. Sequencing input: PBMCs. V and J are TRBV4-1 and TRBJ2-7; 9 nucleotides agree with TRBD1. CDR3 coding DNA: TGCGCCAGCAGTACACTGGGACAGGGTACCTACGAGCAGTACTTC. It yields the protein CASSTLGQGTYEQYF.